The subject of this entry is one T cell receptor (beta chain). Its cognate antigen has yet to be identified. The data originate from a study of monozygotic twins with inflammatory bowel disease (dated by TCRdb to between 2018 and 2021). General notes on the study: The complete study included 28 monozygotic twin pairs: 19 IBD-discordant Danish pairs and nine German pairs, of which four were IBD-concordant and five were IBD-discordant. The search for disease-associated traits relied mainly on comparing IBD patients with their genetically identical healthy co-twins within discordant pairs. Each individual had, on average, about 151 000 unique TCRalpha sequences and 181 000 unique TCRbeta sequences available for analysis. Study-level results and caveats: A decrease in TCRbeta repertoire diversity, as measured by inverse Simpson index, was observed in IBD patients compared with their healthy co-twins. No difference in repertoire similarity was observed between concordant and discordant twins, possibly owing to limited statistical power. Because patients received different immunosuppressive treatments, the repertoires may have picked up extra background noise and variability between individuals. Different T cell subtypes could not be distinguished in the analysis. No single strong signal or clonotype linked to IBD turned up in the results, so the idea that one exists was not supported. Compared with healthy twins, IBD patients shared fewer clonotypes with other individuals, and the difference was most pronounced in patients with signs of disease activity.

From each donor, a 2.5 ml peripheral blood sample was drawn into PAXgene tubes and stored at -80 degrees C. Without T cell sorting, total RNA was isolated from whole blood using the PAXgene blood miRNA kit on an automated QIAcube. Peripheral blood from monozygotic twin pairs who were concordant or discordant for inflammatory bowel disease underwent deep TCRalpha and TCRbeta repertoire profiling using unique molecular barcoding. Smoking habits were recorded for all twin pairs, and individuals were classified as current, former or never smokers. The library relied on 5' RACE. For each TCR library, around 4,000 ng of total RNA was used. For each sample, cDNA synthesis with SMARTScribe reverse transcriptase was split into eight separate reactions. During cDNA synthesis, template switching introduced unique molecular identifiers that contained a 6-nucleotide sample barcode. TCRalpha and TCRbeta cDNA was amplified in two nested PCRs of about 17 and 10 cycles, and bead purification was carried out after each PCR. Before amplification, the cDNA was treated with uracil DNA-glycosylase and purified using the QIAquick PCR purification kit. The second PCR was the step at which Illumina TruSeq-compatible adapters and sample-specific barcodes were added. TapeStation and Qubit were used to check library quality and concentration, and 5 ng of each library went into the pool. The pooled libraries were sequenced with 2 x 100 bp reads and custom sequencing primers on an Illumina HiSeq2500 single-index Rapid Run. In the paper's pipeline: MiGEC version 1.2.6 was used for UMI-based consensus assembly to correct PCR and sequencing errors. MiXCR version 2.1.1 was used for V(D)J alignment, clonotype assembly and CDR3 extraction. To normalise gene usage, clonotype sharing and MAIT/NKT TCR abundance, the top 1000, 10 000 and 20 000 clonotypes in each sample were analysed. Diversity was computed as the inverse Simpson index with the vegan R package after downsampling to 27 000 UMIs. Paired Mann-Whitney U tests were applied to discordant twin pairs, and Benjamini-Hochberg correction was used for multiple testing. The reads underwent TCRdb reprocessing, giving one record for each CDR3 protein sequence and no DNA. The V and J calls follow TCRdb's processing rather than the paper's. The sample table includes approximately 340,000 distinct CDR3 sequences. The ten largest clonotypes hold around 2% of the sample.

Measured from the cysteine to the phenylalanine, the CDR3 is 15 residues long. No DNA sequence is on record. Looking up the germline V gene yields CDR1 SGHTA and CDR2 FQGNSA. The V and J segments used are TRBV7-2 and TRBJ2-3. The TCR comes from a human donor with ulcerative colitis or Crohn's disease, or a healthy co-twin of an affected twin (not recorded which). The sequenced sample consisted of blood. CDR3 loop: CASSLESRSTDTQYF.